This T cell receptor beta chain was sequenced for a study of persistence of HIV-infected CD4 T cells. Study in general: Donors were ART-treated; their CMV- and Gag-responding CD4+ T cells were isolated.

Per the germline V gene, CDR1 is KGHSH and CDR2 is LQKENI. With V trimmed by 4 bases and J by 4 bases, 11 bases remained unmatched. The CDR3 runs 16 residues. This clone was seen a handful of times. Its antigen is undetermined. Stimulation used about 10 ug/mL lysate from CMV-infected fibroblasts. CD40L-negative CD69-negative CD45RO-high memory CD4+ T cells were sorted as populations depleted of antigen-responding cells. The immunoSEQ assay was version 4, run in survey mode. Method: immunoSEQ multiplex PCR; TCRdb's copy keeps in-frame clones and lacks some. The table has 50,000 or so clones, around 72% seen once.

The chain is built from TRBV18 and TRBJ2-7, with TRBD1 matching over 9 bases. The sequence derives from an adult man with HIV who was CMV-seropositive. This sample comprised CD4+ T cells sorted from PBMCs after 18-hour stimulation, obtained from a patient who received antiretroviral therapy. CDR3 amino acids: CASSQGTGSYSYEQYF. The CDR3 DNA sequence: TGTGCCAGCTCACAGGGGACAGGGTCCTACTCTTACGAGCAGTACTTC.